What follows are 2 T cell receptor beta chains derived from one specimen sequenced in a study of cytomegalovirus exposure and HLA in healthy donors. Vbeta (60) and Jbeta (13) primers were used in the PCR. Measured with immunoSEQ multiplex PCR; TCRdb has only the in-frame clones, and not every one. The sample consists of 52,000 or so clones, roughly 73% of them appearing once. The sample taken for sequencing was PBMCs. These receptors all stem from a woman between 40 and 55 years old in good health and CMV-seropositive.

This clone has a handful of counts. The chain has TRBV6-1 and TRBJ1-5, with a tentative D call TRBD1 (6 bases). V shed 8 bases and J shed 6 bases, with 14 bases lying between them. The length of the CDR3 is 13 residues. The germline V gene has CDR1 MNHNS and CDR2 SASEGT. CDR3: CASRQDLSQPQHF. The CDR3 bases are TGTGCCAGCCGACAGGATCTGAGTCAGCCCCAGCATTTT.

The gene calls are TRBV7-9 and TRBJ1-2; a weak D match, TRBD1 (5 bases). V was clipped by 5 bases and J by 7 bases, with 14 bases between them. The V gene's germline CDR1 is SEHNR and CDR2 FQNEAQ (reference sequence). The CDR3 has 13 residues. The CDR3 DNA is TGTGCCAGCAGCCCGTCCGTGGGGGGTGGCTACACCTTC. It translates to CASSPSVGGGYTF.